A single TCR beta chain is shown here with its context. Antigen specificity is unknown. Trimming cost V 0 bases and J 5 bases; bases outside gene matches: 6. This CDR3 is built from 15 residues. Germline assignment: CDR1 MGHRA and CDR2 YSYEKL. Purity of the untouched CD4+ T cells was approximately 98%. This sample stems from a study of T cell repertoires and HLA-DP antigens. Looking at the study overall: Alloreactive CD4+ T cells targeted HLA-DP on transduced HeLa. Study-wide points: Antigen presentation used HeLa cells, with total CD4+ cells responding.

Repertoires were generated with immunoSEQ multiplex PCR, while TCRdb's copy carries only in-frame clones and drops some. The table shows approximately 110,000 clones, with almost 95% occurring only once. The gene calls are TRBV4-1 and TRBJ2-5, with 7 bases that match TRBD2. Sequencing used CD4+ T cells from PBMCs. The sequence was obtained from a woman aged 18-29 years in good health and CMV-seronegative. CDR3 DNA: TGCGCCAGCAGCCAAGATCTGCGGGAGCGGGAGACCCAGTACTTC. Its translation is CASSQDLRERETQYF.